The 20 T cell receptor beta chains in this list originate from one sample, sequenced in a study of T cell responses to AZD1222 COVID-19 vaccine. Some clones are missing from TCRdb's copy, which holds only in-frame ones; the method was immunoSEQ multiplex PCR. The sample has around 140,000 clones, about 91% seen once. The sample consisted of peripheral blood, taken 28 days after the second AZD1222 dose. These receptors all come from an adult who received the AZD1222 COVID-19 vaccine.

V and J are TRBV27 and TRBJ1-1, with D possibly being TRBD1 (5 bases). Trimming took off 6 bases at V and 3 bases at J, with 11 bases between the two ends. The CDR3 spans 13 residues. Germline V CDR1 and CDR2: MNHEY, SMNVEV (reference sequence). The DNA for the CDR3 is TGTGCCAGCAGGGACCAGGGTTACACTGAAGCTTTCTTT. This translates into CASRDQGYTEAFF.

This chain links TRBV7-6 with TRBJ2-1; D gene unclear. Germline-derived CDR1 and CDR2 are SGHVS and FNYEAQ. Trimming pared 1 base from V and 3 bases from J, leaving 10 bases between. The length of the CDR3 is 15 residues. This chain's CDR3 is CASSLGPENYNEQFF. The CDR3 DNA follows: TGTGCCAGCAGCTTAGGGCCGGAGAACTACAATGAGCAGTTCTTC. The full variable domain, with the rest looked up from reference TRBV7-6 and TRBJ2-1, is GAGVSQSPRYKVTKRGQDVALRCDPISGHVSLYWYRQALGQGPEFLTYFNYEAQQDKSGLPNDRFSAERPEGSISTLTIQRTEQRDSAMYRCASSLGPENYNEQFFGPGTRLTVL.

This sequence joins TRBV27 and TRBJ2-7, with no clear D. Germline V gene sequence: CDR1 MNHEY, CDR2 SMNVEV (reference sequence). The CDR3 has 13 amino acids. Between the trimmed V and J ends, which lost 5 bases and 3 bases, there was a span of 11 bases. The CDR3 loop reads CASSPRTGYEQYF. CDR3 nucleotides: TGTGCCAGCAGTCCGAGGACCGGCTACGAGCAGTACTTC.

The chain is built from TRBV7-8 and TRBJ2-5, with D possibly matching TRBD1 (8 bases). The CDR3 is 14 residues long. Between the trimmed V and J ends, which lost 4 bases and 5 bases, there was a span of 14 bases. Germline CDR1 and CDR2: SGHVS and FQNEAQ. CDR3 region: CASSSGQGGETQYF. DNA of the CDR3: TGTGCCAGCAGCTCAGGACAGGGAGGGGAGACCCAGTACTTC.

The J gene is TRBJ2-1, the V gene TRBV7-9; D might be TRBD2 (5 bases). The germline V gene encodes CDR1 SEHNR and CDR2 FQNEAQ (reference sequence). The CDR3 covers 12 residues. V lost 2 bases and J lost 7, with 6 bases in between. CDR3 residues: CASSLSGNEQFF. The CDR3 nucleotides read TGTGCCAGCAGCTTATCGGGGAATGAGCAGTTCTTC.

This clone has more than one count but fewer than ten. This chain connects TRBV28 to TRBJ1-4, with 7 bases lining up with TRBD1. The CDR3 spans 15 residues. The J segment lost 12 bases and the V segment lost 5 bases, leaving 15 bases of the junction unmatched. Per germline, CDR1 MDHEN and CDR2 SYDVKM. Here the CDR3 reads CASSPGTAPNEQLFF. CDR3 sequence (DNA): TGTGCCAGCAGTCCAGGGACAGCCCCTAATGAGCAACTGTTTTTT.

The chain links TRBV20-1 to TRBJ1-2, with D hard to call. The CDR3 runs to 10 residues. Trimming cost V 5 bases and J 4 bases, with 5 bases left between them. Germline CDR1 is DFQATT and CDR2 is SNEGSKA (reference sequence). For the CDR3, the DNA is TGCAGTGCTGTAGGCTATGGCTACACCTTC. This sequence encodes CSAVGYGYTF.

The CDR3 region is CASSQPGTGGLNTGELFF. CDR3 nucleotides: TGCGCCAGCAGCCAGCCCGGGACAGGGGGCCTCAACACCGGGGAGCTGTTTTTT. The rearrangement uses TRBV4-1 and TRBJ2-2, with 12 positions matching TRBD1. Germline CDR1 and CDR2: MGHRA and YSYEKL. The CDR3 covers 18 residues. V shed 3 bases, J shed 2 bases, and the junction held 7 bases outside the gene matches.

The chain carries TRBV4-1 and TRBJ1-1; D may be TRBD1 (5 bases). The CDR3 runs 15 residues. The V gene's germline CDR1 is MGHRA and CDR2 YSYEKL. V lost 4 bases and J lost 6, with 18 bases in between. Here the CDR3 DNA reads TGCGCCAGCAGCCTAGGGGCGGGCCAGGGCCCTGAAGCTTTCTTT. It specifies CASSLGAGQGPEAFF.

The CDR3: CASSIKGSLIYNEQFF. CDR3 nucleotide sequence: TGTGCCAGTAGTATAAAAGGATCCCTCATCTACAATGAGCAGTTCTTC. V is TRBV19 and J is TRBJ2-1; no clear D gene. Germline assignment: CDR1 LNHDA and CDR2 SQIVND (reference sequence). The CDR3 length is 16 residues. The V end lost 2 bases, the J end lost 3 bases, and 14 bases lay between the germline ends.

The chain joins TRBV29-1 to TRBJ1-1, with D possibly matching TRBD1 (6 bases). The CDR3 runs 13 residues. Looked up from germline, CDR1 is SQVTM and CDR2 is ANQGSEA. Trimming shortened V by 4 bases and J by 4 bases, and 13 bases separated the two germline ends. Written as DNA, the CDR3 is TGCAGCGTTGGAGGGGGGGGTGCCACTGAAGCTTTCTTT. Translating gives CSVGGGGATEAFF.

V is TRBV5-4 and J is TRBJ1-1; no clear D. CDR1 is SGHNT, CDR2 YYREEE, per germline (reference sequence). The V end was cut by 4 bases, the J end by 5 bases, with 9 bases between. The CDR3 totals 12 residues. In DNA form, the CDR3 reads TGTGCCAGCAGCCCGTCACAAACTGAAGCTTTCTTT. Protein product: CASSPSQTEAFF.

This chain links TRBV11-3 with TRBJ2-1; D gene unclear. The V and J ends lost 0 bases and 2 bases respectively, with 8 bases between them. CDR3 length: 15 residues. The V gene's germline CDR1 is SGHNT and CDR2 YENEEA. The CDR3 coding sequence is TGTGCCAGCAGCTTAGAATCCCCCCCCTACAATGAGCAGTTCTTC. Residues: CASSLESPPYNEQFF.

This CDR3 reads CASSQEGGSIQPQHF. The CDR3 nucleotides are TGTGCCAGCAGCCAAGAAGGGGGTTCGATTCAGCCCCAGCATTTT. The chain recombines TRBV4-2 with TRBJ1-5, with D possibly TRBD1 on 6 matching bases. Trimming took 0 bases from V and 6 from J, leaving 12 bases between them. CDR3 size: 15 residues. Germline-derived CDR1 and CDR2 are LGHNA and YNFKEQ.

The gene calls are TRBV6-6 and TRBJ1-3, with 8 bases that match TRBD1. CDR1 is MNHNY, CDR2 SVGAGI, per germline (reference sequence). V lost 5 bases to trimming and J lost 4 bases; unmatched junction nucleotides: 10. This CDR3 contains 16 residues. The CDR3 nucleotides are TGTGCCAGCAGTACAGGGGGAAGAAGCCGAGGAAACACCATATATTTT. Its protein product is CASSTGGRSRGNTIYF.

The chain uses TRBV28 and TRBJ2-4; possibly TRBD1 for D (6 bases). Between the trimmed V and J ends, which lost 5 bases and 1 base, there was a span of 15 bases. The CDR3 is made up of 16 amino acids. Germline CDR1 is MDHEN and CDR2 is SYDVKM. DNA for the CDR3: TGTGCCAGCAGTAAGACAGGAACCCGGGCCAAAAACATTCAGTACTTC. Its protein product is CASSKTGTRAKNIQYF.

This chain uses TRBV28 with TRBJ1-5; 9 nucleotides match TRBD1. The CDR3 has 15 amino acids. CDR1 and CDR2 (germline): MDHEN, SYDVKM. V shed 6 bases, J shed 6 bases, and the junction held 9 bases outside the gene matches. CDR3 nucleotide sequence: TGTGCCAGCAGAGGGGACAGGGAATCGATTCAGCCCCAGCATTTT. Encoded protein: CASRGDRESIQPQHF.

The chain recombines TRBV5-4 with TRBJ2-7; weak D call: TRBD1 (6 bases). The germline V gene has CDR1 SGHNT and CDR2 YYREEE (reference sequence). This CDR3 comprises 15 residues. The ends were cut back, 4 bases at V and 0 bases at J, with 14 bases in the middle. In DNA, the CDR3 is TGTGCCAGCAGCCCCACAGGGATAGGCTCCTACGAGCAGTACTTC. It specifies CASSPTGIGSYEQYF.

The chain is built from TRBV2 and TRBJ1-1, with 9 bases that match TRBD1. CDR1 is SNHLY, CDR2 FYNNEI, per germline. The CDR3 is 14 amino acids. Trimming took 4 bases from V and 9 from J; bases not matched to a gene: 9. CDR3 DNA: TGTGCCAGCAGTGCCGTCGGACAGGGGATGCAAGCTTTCTTT. This translates into CASSAVGQGMQAFF.

Comments on this clone: Other nucleotide sequences from this sample produce the same CDR3. The J gene is TRBJ2-7, the V gene TRBV18; no firm D call. Deletions cut 1 base from V and 0 bases from J, with 4 bases between. CDR3 length equals 13 residues. Germline loops: CDR1 KGHSH, CDR2 LQKENI. CDR3 in amino acids: CASSPQGSYEQYV. The CDR3 region has the DNA TGTGCCAGCTCACCACAAGGCTCCTACGAGCAGTACGTC.